This T cell receptor (beta chain) comes out of a study of blood T cell repertoires in COVID-19. Study details: Sites across the United States, Italy and Spain contributed samples from acute and convalescent COVID-19.

This clone was seen once. Germline loops: CDR1 MGHRA, CDR2 YSYEKL. CDR3 length equals 14 residues. The germline V and J ends were trimmed by 0 bases and 8 bases, with 10 bases remaining between them. Authors' processing steps: Cell counts per sample came from amplifying reference gene primers. Sequencing used immunoSEQ multiplex PCR; TCRdb keeps in-frame clones, though not all of them. The V and J calls and clone size are taken from that table; D and trimming were inferred from the DNA. This table has some 300,000 clones, around nine tenths appearing once. Sequenced material: peripheral blood. V and J are TRBV4-1 and TRBJ2-2; no clear D. The TCR originated in a woman aged 70-85 years with COVID-19, enrolled during active disease. This chain's CDR3 is CASSQDSLLGELFF. In DNA form, the CDR3 reads TGCGCCAGCAGCCAAGATAGCCTTTTGGGGGAGCTGTTTTTT.